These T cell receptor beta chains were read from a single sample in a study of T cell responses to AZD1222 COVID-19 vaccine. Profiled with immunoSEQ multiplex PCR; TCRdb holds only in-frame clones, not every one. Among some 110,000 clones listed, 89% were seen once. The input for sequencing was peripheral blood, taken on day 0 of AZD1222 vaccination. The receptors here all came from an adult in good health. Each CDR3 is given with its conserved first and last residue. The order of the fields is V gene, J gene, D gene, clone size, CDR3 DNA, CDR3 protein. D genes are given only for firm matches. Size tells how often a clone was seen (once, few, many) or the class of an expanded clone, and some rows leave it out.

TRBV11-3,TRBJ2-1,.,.,TGTGCCAGCAGCTTCGATGAGTTAGGTGAGCAGTTCTTC,CASSFDELGEQFF
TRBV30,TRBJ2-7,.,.,TGTGCCGTGTACCTAGGGACCTACGAGCAGTACTTC,CAVYLGTYEQYF
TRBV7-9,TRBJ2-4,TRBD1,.,TGTGCCAGCGGACTGGGACAGCCAAACATTCAGTACTTC,CASGLGQPNIQYF
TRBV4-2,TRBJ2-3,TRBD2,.,TGTGCCAGCAGCCAAGGACGGGGGGACACAGATACGCAGTATTTT,CASSQGRGDTDTQYF
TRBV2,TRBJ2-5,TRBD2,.,TGTGCCAGCAGCCACTTGGGAACGGGAGGGGGAGAGACCCAGTACTTC,CASSHLGTGGGETQYF
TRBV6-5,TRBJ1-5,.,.,TGTGCCAGCAGTTTGGGGAGACATCAGCCCCAGCATTTT,CASSLGRHQPQHF
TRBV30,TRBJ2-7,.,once,TGTGCCTGGAGTCCCCCCGACAGGCGGCTCGAGCAGTACTTC,CAWSPPDRRLEQYF
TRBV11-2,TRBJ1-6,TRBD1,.,TGTGCCAGCAGCTTAGCGGGACAGCAAAATTCACCCCTCCACTTT,CASSLAGQQNSPLHF
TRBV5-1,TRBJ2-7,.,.,TGCGCCAGCAGCTTGGACGGGGAAGGTTGGTACGAGCAGTACTTC,CASSLDGEGWYEQYF
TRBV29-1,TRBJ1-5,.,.,TGCAGCGTTCGTGGACAGCTGGACCAGCCCCAGCATTTT,CSVRGQLDQPQHF
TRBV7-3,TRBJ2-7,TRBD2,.,TGTGCCAGCAGCCCAGGGACTAGCTTCGAGCAGTACTTC,CASSPGTSFEQYF
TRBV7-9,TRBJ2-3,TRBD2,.,TGTGCCAGCAGCTTCCCCGCGGGGAGGGCCGTGATGGATACGCAGTATTTT,CASSFPAGRAVMDTQYF
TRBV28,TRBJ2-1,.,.,TGTGCCAGCAGCTCTGTAGGGGCGAGGTCCTACAATGAGCAGTTCTTC,CASSSVGARSYNEQFF
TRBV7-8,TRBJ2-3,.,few,TGTGCCAGCACCACACGCCCTGGCCGTAGCACAGATACGCAGTATTTT,CASTTRPGRSTDTQYF
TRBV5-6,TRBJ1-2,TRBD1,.,TGTGCCAGCAGCTTGCAGGGGGCGGATAACTATGGCTACACCTTC,CASSLQGADNYGYTF
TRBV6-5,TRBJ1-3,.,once,TGTGCCAGCAGTTACGTGGGAGGCAGAAACACCATATATTTT,CASSYVGGRNTIYF
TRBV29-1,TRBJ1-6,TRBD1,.,TGCAGCGTTGTGACCGGGACAGGTCCCCACTTT,CSVVTGTGPHF